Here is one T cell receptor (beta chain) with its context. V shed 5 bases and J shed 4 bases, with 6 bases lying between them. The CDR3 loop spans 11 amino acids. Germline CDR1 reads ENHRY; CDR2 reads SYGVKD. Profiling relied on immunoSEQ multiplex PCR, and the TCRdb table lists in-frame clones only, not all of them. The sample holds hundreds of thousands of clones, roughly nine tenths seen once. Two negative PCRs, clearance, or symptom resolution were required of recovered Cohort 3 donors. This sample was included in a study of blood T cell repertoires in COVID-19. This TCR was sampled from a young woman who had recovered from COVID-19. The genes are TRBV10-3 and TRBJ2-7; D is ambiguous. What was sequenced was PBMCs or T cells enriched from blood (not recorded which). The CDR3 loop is CAISSRYEQYF. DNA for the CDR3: TGTGCCATCAGTTCGCGGTACGAGCAGTACTTC.